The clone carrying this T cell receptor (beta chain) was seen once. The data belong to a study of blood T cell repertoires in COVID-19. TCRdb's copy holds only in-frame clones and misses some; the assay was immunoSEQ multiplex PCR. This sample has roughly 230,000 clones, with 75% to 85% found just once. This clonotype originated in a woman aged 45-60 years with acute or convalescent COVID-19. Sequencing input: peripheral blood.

CDR3 sequence: CAITLDRDNGYTF. CDR3 in DNA: TGTGCCATCACCTTAGACAGGGATAATGGCTACACCTTC. The chain has TRBV10-3 and TRBJ1-2; 7 bases agree with TRBD1. The CDR3 covers 13 residues. Germline CDR1 reads ENHRY; CDR2 reads SYGVKD. The V segment lost 7 bases and the J segment 6 bases; nucleotides outside the gene matches: 8.